Following are 22 T cell receptor beta chains from one sample sequenced in a study of blood T cell repertoires in COVID-19. Generated by immunoSEQ multiplex PCR, the TCRdb table keeps only in-frame clones and is missing some. The table lists over 350,000 clones, roughly 85% of them singletons, with 1.4% in the top ten. The specimen sequenced was peripheral blood. The receptors shown here come from a woman aged 25 to 39 with active or convalescent COVID-19.

The chain recombines TRBV10-3 with TRBJ2-7; TRBD2 might be the D (5 bases). The V end lost 8 bases, the J end lost 2 bases, and 7 bases lay between the germline ends. This CDR3 spans 11 amino acids. Germline CDR1 is ENHRY and CDR2 is SYGVKD. CDR3 amino acids: CAIGGTYEQYF. DNA for the CDR3: TGTGCCATCGGAGGAACCTACGAGCAGTACTTC.

This chain connects TRBV5-1 to TRBJ2-3; 11 bases match TRBD2. This CDR3 contains 16 residues. The germline gives CDR1 SGHRS, CDR2 YFSETQ. V lost 5 bases, J lost 2 bases, and 7 bases stayed unmatched. CDR3 in DNA: TGCGCCAGCAGGGCCGGGACTAGCGGAAACACAGATACGCAGTATTTT. Translated, it gives CASRAGTSGNTDTQYF. The complete variable domain, with remaining parts taken from reference TRBV5-1 and TRBJ2-3, reads KAGVTQTPRYLIKTRGQQVTLSCSPISGHRSVSWYQQTPGQGLQFLFEYFSETQRNKGNFPGRFSGRQFSNSRSEMNVSTLELGDSALYLCASRAGTSGNTDTQYFGPGTRLTVL.

This clone showed up just once. The chain recombines TRBV3-1 (or the pseudogene TRBV3-2) with TRBJ2-7; unclear D gene. Trimming left V 0 bases short and J 4 bases short, with 4 bases between. The CDR3 consists of 12 residues. Germline CDR1 and CDR2: LGHDT and YNNKEL (reference sequence). The CDR3 DNA is TGTGCCAGCAGCCAAGACGTGTACGAGCAGTACTTC. Translation gives CASSQDVYEQYF.

The chain carries TRBV6-1 and TRBJ1-5; no clear D. CDR3 length equals 15 residues. The germline gives CDR1 MNHNS, CDR2 SASEGT. V gave up 0 bases and J gave up 5 bases, with 11 bases separating them. CDR3 sequence: CASSEAPGSDQPQHF. The CDR3 DNA reads TGTGCCAGCAGTGAAGCCCCGGGGTCTGATCAGCCCCAGCATTTT.

The chain employs TRBV7-5 and TRBJ2-1; whether TRBD2, the table's D call, matches the DNA was not checked. TRBV7-5 is marked as a pseudogene. This CDR3 has 12 amino acids. CDR3 nucleotide sequence: TGTGTCAGAAGCTTAGAGGGAGGTCCTTCGTTCTTC. It yields the protein CVRSLEGGPSFF.

This rearrangement joins TRBV9 to TRBJ1-3; the D is unclear. The CDR3 is 13 residues long. V gave up 6 bases and J gave up 0 bases, with 7 bases separating them. CDR1 SGDLS and CDR2 YYNGEE come from the germline V gene. CDR3 nucleotide sequence: TGTGCCAGCACCCCGAGCTCTGGAAACACCATATATTTT. Its protein is CASTPSSGNTIYF.

The chain's CDR3 is CAWSVGVRLAGETQYF. CDR3 nucleotide sequence: TGTGCCTGGAGTGTAGGGGTGAGACTAGCGGGGGAGACCCAGTACTTC. V usage is TRBV30 and J usage is TRBJ2-5, with 11 bases identical to TRBD2. Germline CDR1 reads GTSNPN; CDR2 reads SVGIG (reference sequence). Trimming took 0 bases from V and 5 from J; bases not matched to a gene: 8. CDR3 length equals 16 residues.

CDR3: CASSFGVGEQYF. DNA of the CDR3: TGTGCCAGCAGTTTCGGGGTTGGCGAGCAGTACTTC. This chain connects TRBV27 to TRBJ2-7; tentatively, D is TRBD2 (5 bases). The CDR3 has 12 amino acids. Germline lookup yields CDR1 MNHEY and CDR2 SMNVEV (reference sequence). Trimming removed 3 bases from V and 6 bases from J, with 9 bases in between.

The chain uses TRBV4-1 and TRBJ2-7; 9 nucleotides agree with TRBD2. This CDR3 spans 17 amino acids. The ends lost 1 base at V and 0 bases at J; junction bases unmatched: 7. From germline, CDR1 is MGHRA and CDR2 YSYEKL. In DNA, the CDR3 is TGCGCCAGCAGCCAAGGTAGCGGGGGCCTACTCTCCTACGAGCAGTACTTC. As protein: CASSQGSGGLLSYEQYF.

V usage is TRBV19 and J usage is TRBJ1-5; perhaps TRBD1 as D (5 bases). Looked up from germline, CDR1 is LNHDA and CDR2 is SQIVND (reference sequence). The CDR3 is made up of 15 amino acids. V was clipped by 1 base and J by 1 base, with 8 bases between them. The CDR3: CASSIGQRSNQPQHF. The CDR3 DNA is TGTGCCAGTAGTATAGGACAGAGGAGCAATCAGCCCCAGCATTTT.

The V gene is TRBV2, the J gene TRBJ1-1; 10 bases are a match to TRBD1. Germline V CDR1 and CDR2: SNHLY, FYNNEI. V lost 2 bases to trimming and J lost 5 bases; unmatched junction nucleotides: 2. There are 14 residues in the CDR3. In DNA, the CDR3 is TGTGCCAGCAGTGAAACGGGACAGGGGACTGAAGCTTTCTTT. Its protein is CASSETGQGTEAFF.

This clone was seen a handful of times. V gene TRBV4-1 combines with J gene TRBJ1-1, with D perhaps TRBD1 (6 bases). Germline CDR1 MGHRA, CDR2 YSYEKL. V dropped 7 bases and J dropped 1 base, with 13 bases sitting between them. CDR3 length: 14 residues. CDR3 in DNA: TGCGCCAGCACCGAAAAGACAGGGAACACTGAAGCTTTCTTT. This encodes CASTEKTGNTEAFF.

This clone showed up just once. The V call is TRBV14, the J call TRBJ1-2; possibly TRBD1 for D (5 bases). V was pared by 1 base and J by 4 bases, with 10 bases between. CDR3 length: 14 amino acids. The germline V gene has CDR1 SGHDN and CDR2 FVKESK. CDR3 coding DNA: TGTGCCAGCAGCCAAGTCCCGGGGGTCTATGGCTACACCTTC. Translation: CASSQVPGVYGYTF.

V and J are TRBV16 and TRBJ1-5; TRBD1 matches 10 bases. The CDR3 has 18 residues. The germline gives CDR1 KGHSY, CDR2 FQNENV. J lost 3 bases, V lost 1 base, and 9 bases had no gene match. The CDR3 coding sequence is TGTGCCAGCAGCCAATACGGTCTAGACAGGGGGCACAATCAGCCCCAGCATTTT. Protein: CASSQYGLDRGHNQPQHF.

This chain links TRBV4-1 with TRBJ2-1; possible D gene TRBD2, 6 bases. The V gene lost 2 bases and the J gene lost 3 bases, with 11 bases spanning the gap. CDR1 is MGHRA and CDR2 is YSYEKL in the germline V gene. This CDR3 spans 15 amino acids. CDR3 bases: TGCGCCAGCAGCCAAATCACGGGACTCTACAATGAGCAGTTCTTC. This gives the protein CASSQITGLYNEQFF.

The chain combines TRBV3-1 (or the pseudogene TRBV3-2) with TRBJ2-7; 9 bases are a match to TRBD2. Trimming took 4 bases from V and 3 from J; bases not matched to a gene: 7. Germline V gives CDR1 LGHDT, CDR2 YNNKEL (reference sequence). CDR3 size: 15 residues. The CDR3 is CASSPRRGGNYEQYF. CDR3 in DNA: TGTGCCAGCAGCCCCAGGCGGGGGGGAAACTACGAGCAGTACTTC.

The J gene is TRBJ1-2, the V gene TRBV28; D gene ambiguous. Germline CDR1 and CDR2: MDHEN and SYDVKM. The length of the CDR3 is 13 residues. V gave up 3 bases and J gave up 6 bases, with 11 bases separating them. The chain's CDR3 is CASSFRGSDGYTF. CDR3 sequence (DNA): TGTGCCAGCAGTTTTCGGGGTTCCGATGGCTACACCTTC.

The genes are TRBV24-1 and TRBJ1-2; 8 nucleotides match TRBD1. After removal of 5 bases from V and 4 bases from J, the junction contained 8 bases not matched to a gene. This CDR3 contains 15 residues. The V gene's germline CDR1 is KGHDR and CDR2 SFDVKD. The CDR3 coding sequence is TGTGCCACCAGTGGGGGCAGGGGGCGTCGCTATGGCTACACCTTC. Its protein product is CATSGGRGRRYGYTF.

This chain joins TRBV18 and TRBJ2-1; TRBD2 aligns across 9 bases. This CDR3 is 17 amino acids long. J gave up 7 bases and V 0 bases, and 10 bases lay outside the gene matches. Germline V lookup: CDR1 KGHSH, CDR2 LQKENI. This chain's CDR3 is CASSPPNLAGRGNEQFF. CDR3 nucleotide sequence: TGTGCCAGCTCACCACCGAATCTAGCGGGACGAGGGAATGAGCAGTTCTTC.

The genes are TRBV5-1 and TRBJ2-5, with D tentatively TRBD2 (6 bases). Germline V gene lookup returns CDR1 SGHRS and CDR2 YFSETQ. Trimming took 4 bases from V and 2 from J, leaving 12 bases between them. The CDR3 runs 14 residues. The CDR3 DNA reads as TGCGCCAGCAGCCTCACTAGCCAACAAGAGACCCAGTACTTC. Translation: CASSLTSQQETQYF.

The CDR3: CASSFDGTDDFEKLFF. The DNA of the CDR3 is TGTGCCAGCAGCTTCGATGGGACAGACGACTTTGAAAAACTGTTTTTT. V is TRBV11-2 and J is TRBJ1-4; 7 bases align to TRBD1. In germline, CDR1 is SGHAT, CDR2 FQNNGV. The CDR3 loop spans 16 amino acids. Trimming removed 3 bases from V and 7 bases from J; junction bases left unmatched: 11.

CDR3: CATRSGNTGELFF. CDR3 nucleotide sequence: TGTGCCACCAGATCGGGGAACACCGGGGAGCTGTTTTTT. V is TRBV24-1 and J is TRBJ2-2; D ambiguous. The CDR3 spans 13 residues. Per germline, CDR1 KGHDR and CDR2 SFDVKD. V lost 7 bases, J lost 1 base, and 6 bases lay in between.